This is a list of T cell receptor beta chains from one sample in a study of shared clonotypes between healthy human individuals. Only in-frame clones appear in the TCRdb table, and some are missing; sequencing was by immunoSEQ multiplex PCR. In the table there are around 2.3 million clones, 90% to 96% of which are singletons. The sequenced material came from naive CD4+ T cells sorted from blood. Every receptor here comes from a man in his late teens or twenties in good health. Both conserved end residues are part of each CDR3. Each record gives: V gene, D gene, J gene, CDR3 DNA, CDR3 protein. The D gene is left open where the match is weak.

>TRBV7-8|TRBD1|TRBJ2-6
TGTGCCAGCGGCTCGACAGGGGGGTTCTCTGGGGCCAACGTCCTGACTTTC
CASGSTGGFSGANVLTF
>TRBV7-6|TRBD1|TRBJ1-5
TGTGCCAGCAGCCCCCCCCGACAGGGGGGCAACCAGCCCCAGCATTTT
CASSPPRQGGNQPQHF
>TRBV19|-|TRBJ2-7
TGTGCCAGTAGCTCGAAGGGGGGCTCCGAGCAGTACTTC
CASSSKGGSEQYF
>TRBV7-3|-|TRBJ1-5
TGTGCCAGCAGCTCACGACTGAACAATCAGCCCCAGCATTTT
CASSSRLNNQPQHF
>TRBV18|-|TRBJ2-6
TGTGCCAGCTCACCAGGAGGTACCGGGGCCAACGTCCTGACTTTC
CASSPGGTGANVLTF
>TRBV10-3|TRBD1|TRBJ1-5
TGTGCCATCAGTGATAGGGGGACAGGGGGAAATCAGCCCCAGCATTTT
CAISDRGTGGNQPQHF
>TRBV5-1|-|TRBJ2-1
TGCGCCAGCAGCCTACGAATGCTTACCAGCTCCTACAATGAGCAGTTCTTC
CASSLRMLTSSYNEQFF
>TRBV2|TRBD2|TRBJ2-2
TGTGCCAGCCTACTAGCGGGGGTACCCGGGGAGCTGTTTTTT
CASLLAGVPGELFF
>TRBV6-5|TRBD2|TRBJ2-1
TGTGCCAGCTCCGGACTAGCGTCCGGGGATGAGCAGTTCTTC
CASSGLASGDEQFF
>TRBV6-1|-|TRBJ2-3
TGTGCCAGCATAGCCCCGGGGGGCACAGATACGCAGTATTTT
CASIAPGGTDTQYF